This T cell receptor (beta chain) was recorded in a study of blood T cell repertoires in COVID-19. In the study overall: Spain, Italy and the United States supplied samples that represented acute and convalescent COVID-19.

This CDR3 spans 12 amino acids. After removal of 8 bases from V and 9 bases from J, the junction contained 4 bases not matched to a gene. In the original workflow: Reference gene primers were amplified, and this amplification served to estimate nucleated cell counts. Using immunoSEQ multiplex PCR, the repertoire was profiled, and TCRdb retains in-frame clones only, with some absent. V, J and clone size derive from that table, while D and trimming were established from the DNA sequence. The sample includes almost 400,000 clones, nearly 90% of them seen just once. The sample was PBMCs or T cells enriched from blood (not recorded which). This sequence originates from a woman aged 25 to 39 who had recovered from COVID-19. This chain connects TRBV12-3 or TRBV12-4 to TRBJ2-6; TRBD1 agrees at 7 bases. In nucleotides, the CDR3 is TGTGCCAGCGGGGGACAGAACAACGTCCTGACTTTC. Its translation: CASGGQNNVLTF.